Below, 8 T cell receptor beta chains from the same sample are listed, as sequenced in a study of blood T cell repertoires in COVID-19. Here immunoSEQ multiplex PCR was the method, and the copy in TCRdb shows in-frame clones only, minus some. Seen here are about 250,000 clones, 80% to 95% observed once, and the top ten hold 1.5% to 2%. The sample was PBMCs or T cells enriched from blood (not recorded which). The receptors stem from a woman aged 18-29 years who had recovered from COVID-19.

The chain is built from TRBV7-8 and TRBJ2-2; D not resolved. In germline, CDR1 is SGHVS, CDR2 FQNEAQ. This CDR3 comprises 16 residues. The V gene lost 4 bases and the J gene lost 0 bases, with 12 bases spanning the gap. Here the CDR3 reads CASSSLFSPNTGELFF. The CDR3 coding sequence is TGTGCCAGCAGCTCCCTTTTTAGCCCGAACACCGGGGAGCTGTTTTTT.

The CDR3 sequence is CASSIGLAGADFLYNEQFF. DNA of the CDR3: TGTGCCAGTAGTATCGGACTAGCGGGAGCTGATTTCTTGTACAATGAGCAGTTCTTC. The chain couples TRBV19 to TRBJ2-1, with 13 bases matching TRBD2. Losses at the gene ends were 3 bases for V and 4 bases for J; bases not matched to a gene: 12. CDR1 and CDR2 from the germline V gene are LNHDA and SQIVND (reference sequence). This CDR3 has 19 amino acids.

This chain joins TRBV3-1 (or the pseudogene TRBV3-2) and TRBJ2-5; 8 nucleotides agree with TRBD1. CDR1 and CDR2 (germline): LGHDT, YNNKEL (reference sequence). The CDR3 runs 14 residues. V lost 4 bases to trimming and J lost 4 bases; unmatched junction nucleotides: 5. CDR3 region: CASSRGTGAETQYF. The CDR3 coding sequence is TGTGCCAGCAGCCGAGGGACAGGCGCAGAGACCCAGTACTTC.

The chain is built from TRBV5-8 and TRBJ2-3; TRBD2 matches at 8 bases. Germline loops: CDR1 SGHTS, CDR2 YDEGEE. The CDR3 totals 16 residues. V lost 4 bases to trimming and J lost 2 bases; unmatched junction nucleotides: 9. The CDR3 is CASSREGSGVTDTQYF. In DNA, the CDR3 is TGTGCCAGCAGCAGGGAAGGTAGCGGGGTCACAGATACGCAGTATTTT. The full variable domain, its missing parts supplied by reference TRBV5-8 and TRBJ2-3, is EAGVTQSPTHLIKTRGQQATLRCSPISGHTSVYWYQQALGLGLQFLLWYDEGEERNRGNFPPRFSGRQFPNYSSELNVNALELEDSALYLCASSREGSGVTDTQYFGPGTRLTVL.

This chain joins TRBV14 and TRBJ1-2; D is undetermined. Germline V gives CDR1 SGHDN, CDR2 FVKESK. The CDR3 has 12 amino acids. V was trimmed by 6 bases and J by 2 bases, leaving 7 bases between them. This CDR3 is CASSPGNYGYTF. The DNA for the CDR3 is TGTGCCAGCAGTCCAGGCAACTATGGCTACACCTTC.

This sequence joins TRBV7-3 and TRBJ2-5, with 12 bases aligning to TRBD2. CDR1 and CDR2 from the germline V gene are SGHTA and FQGTGA. J lost 2 bases, V lost 4 bases, and 2 bases had no gene match. The CDR3 loop spans 15 amino acids. CDR3 in amino acids: CASSSLAGGQETQYF. The CDR3, as DNA: TGTGCCAGCAGCTCGCTAGCGGGAGGGCAAGAGACCCAGTACTTC.

V and J are TRBV6-5 and TRBJ2-2; 8 bases map to TRBD1. V lost 6 bases and J lost 1; bases outside the gene matches: 4. The CDR3 extends over 15 amino acids. CDR1 MNHEY and CDR2 SVGAGI come from the germline V gene. In nucleotides, the CDR3 is TGTGCCAGCAGCCACAGGGGGGAGAACACCGGGGAGCTGTTTTTT. The encoded protein is CASSHRGENTGELFF.

The V call is TRBV27, the J call TRBJ1-5; D unresolved. Looked up from germline, CDR1 is MNHEY and CDR2 is SMNVEV (reference sequence). V lost 3 bases and J 6 bases, leaving 9 bases between the germline ends. This CDR3 is built from 13 residues. The CDR3 DNA reads as TGTGCCAGCAGTTTTACAGCGGGTCAGCCCCAGCATTTT. Its protein is CASSFTAGQPQHF.